This T cell receptor (beta chain) derives from a study of glioma-infiltrating T cells after dendritic cell vaccination. Study-level background: Monocyte-derived dendritic cells, cultured about 7 days with IL-4 and GM-CSF, were pulsed with autologous tumor lysate.

Trimming at V came to 4 bases and at J to 4 bases, leaving 4 bases not matched to a gene. CDR1 and CDR2 from the germline V gene are SNHLY and FYNNEI. The CDR3 covers 15 residues. Input was 2 ug genomic DNA, or all available if less. Amplification used 60 V beta primers and 13 J beta primers. TCRdb's table, derived via immunoSEQ multiplex PCR, lists solely in-frame clones and lacks some. The sample gives over 80,000 clones, approximately 78% of which show up once; less than 2.5% is in the top ten. Time point given: after dendritic cell vaccination, including at tumor progression/relapse. Blood PBMC samples: pre-vaccination, two weeks post third vaccination, and at tumor progression.

The source was blood, collected after dendritic cell vaccination. The clonotype was recovered from a human donor with glioblastoma. V usage is TRBV2 and J usage is TRBJ1-3; 10 bases are shared with TRBD1. The CDR3 DNA reads as TGTGCCAGCAGTGTTGACAGGGGGCTAGGAAACACCATATATTTT. Its protein product is CASSVDRGLGNTIYF.